The entry that follows covers one T cell receptor (beta chain) sequence. The specificity of this receptor is unknown. Per-base quality was not reported, and no clone a single base away is much larger than it. This sample stems from a study of blood T cell repertoires in COVID-19 (TCRdb year 2020). Turning to the overall study: Collaborator samples came from the United States, Italy and Spain and covered acute and convalescent phases of COVID-19. The material from the prospective study consisted of cDNA or gDNA derived from T cells, B-cell-depleted T cells, or PBMCs. Subjects who had been exposed to COVID-19, were actively infected with it, or had recovered from it provided the deeply sampled blood TCRbeta repertoires that made up the dataset. The repertoires were made available in a free public database intended to serve as a resource for research on the immune response to SARS-CoV-2. Samples came from the ongoing ImmuneRACE study (first 160 participants) plus 1,254 subjects from 6 global collaborators. Nearly every sample came with metadata listing a de-identified subject ID, COVID-19 status, age in years and sex. Where HLA class I and class II types were available, the types were taken from metadata supplied by the sample provider, not from assay-based typing. The paper's findings and limits, for the study overall: The quantity of clinical and demographic metadata differed by source and by participant and was supplied without curation.

TCRbeta CDR3 regions were amplified from genomic DNA by means of the immunoSEQ Assay, a bias-controlled multiplex PCR. Turning to the authors' computational methods: Nucleated cell counts per sample were estimated from amplification of reference gene primers within the assay. To quantify the absolute abundance of each unique TCRbeta CDR3 rearrangement, sequence reads were collapsed and filtered. Productive Simpson clonality was computed per sample as the square root of Simpson's diversity index over productive rearrangements. The source is immuneACCESS, and TCRdb retained only in-frame sequences with V and J called. Part of the clones is not carried over; for the studies checked, unresolved V genes explain less than half of this, and the remainder is unexplained. V and J calls plus clone size are reproduced from that table; the DNA served to infer D and trimming. For this sample the table gives about 260,000 clones, of which 91% were detected only once. Clones ranked in the top ten supply 2.6% of the sample.

Measured from the cysteine to the phenylalanine, the CDR3 is 12 residues long. Of all the DNA, just the CDR3 is kept, 36 bases in frame from base 1. For CDR1 and CDR2, the germline V gene (reference sequence) lists MNHEY and SMNVEV. Trimming removed 7 bases from V and 4 bases from J; the gene matches leave 1 base unexplained. At one collaborating source in Seattle, patients were enrolled during active infection and were followed longitudinally through the course of disease. Each collaborating institution followed its own protocols to collect whole blood in K2EDTA tubes. For TCRbeta analysis, collaborators shipped samples as frozen whole blood, isolated PBMCs, or DNA extracted from either of those sample types.

The TCR sequence derives from a person aged 18 to 29 with COVID-19, enrolled during active disease. The V gene is TRBV27 and the J gene is TRBJ1-2; TRBD1 lines up with 9 middle nucleotides. The sample taken for sequencing was peripheral blood. Here the CDR3 is given as CASKTGGYGYTF. Here is the DNA: TGTGCCAGCAAGACAGGGGGCTATGGCTACACCTTC.